This T cell receptor beta chain was sequenced in a study of identical twins. Findings and caveats of the study: High-abundance cord blood beta clonotypes had fewer insertions; memory repertoires showed none. The analysis was cross-sectional rather than longitudinal within donors. Weaker excess twin sharing was seen among beta out-of-frame sequences.

A universal primer binding site was introduced by template switching. The final cDNA contained unique molecular identifiers. TCRdb used MiXCR to reprocess the 5' RACE reads, holding one entry per CDR3 protein. The sample shows 1.5 million to 2 million distinct CDR3 sequences, under 35% of them seen only once. Per the germline V gene, CDR1 is MNHEY and CDR2 is SVGAGI. This CDR3 contains 13 residues. J lost 7 bases, V lost 2 bases, and 3 bases had no gene match. This clonotype has a handful of counts. Its antigen is still unknown. Sequenced input: cord blood. The TCR originated in a newborn girl in good health. The gene calls are TRBV6-5 and TRBJ1-1; TRBD1 matches at 8 bases. CDR3 coding DNA: TGTGCCAGCAGTTACGGACAGGGCGGTGAAGCTTTCTTT. Protein: CASSYGQGGEAFF.